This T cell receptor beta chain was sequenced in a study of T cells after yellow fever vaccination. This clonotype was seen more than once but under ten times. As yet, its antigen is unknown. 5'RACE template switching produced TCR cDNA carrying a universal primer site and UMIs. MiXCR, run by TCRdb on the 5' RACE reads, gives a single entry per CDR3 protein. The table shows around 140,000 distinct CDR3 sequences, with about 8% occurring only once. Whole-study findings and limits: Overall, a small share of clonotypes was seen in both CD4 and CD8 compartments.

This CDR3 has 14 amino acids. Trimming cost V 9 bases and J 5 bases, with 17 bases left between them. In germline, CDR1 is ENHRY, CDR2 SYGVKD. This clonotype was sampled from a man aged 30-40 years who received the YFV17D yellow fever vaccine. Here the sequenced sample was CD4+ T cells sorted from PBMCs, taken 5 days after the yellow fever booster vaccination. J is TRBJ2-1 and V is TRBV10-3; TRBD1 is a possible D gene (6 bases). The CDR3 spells CAISRDTTNNEQFF. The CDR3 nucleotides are TGTGCCATAAGCCGGGACACAACAAACAATGAGCAGTTCTTC.